This T cell receptor (beta chain) was sequenced during a study of blood T cells in healthy people across ages. Germline-derived CDR1 and CDR2 are MNHEY and SVGAGI. V lost 6 bases, J lost 2 bases, and 16 bases lay in between. The CDR3 totals 15 residues. Per sample, no less than 5 micrograms of total RNA were extracted. PCR was performed a second time for about 7 to 12 cycles using a sample-barcoded 5' primer and a J-beta primer mix. Using its own MiXCR run on the 5' RACE reads, TCRdb lists one record per CDR3 protein. The repertoire includes about 1.5 million distinct CDR3 sequences, about 42% of them detected once, and approximately 4.1% sits in the top ten. Note on this clonotype: Its target is unknown.

Study-wide results and limits: Diversity figures derived from one million T cells were judged to underestimate the true value.

The receptor was derived from a woman between 18 and 30 years old in good health. Sequencing was carried out using blood. The chain carries TRBV6-5 and TRBJ1-1, with D tentatively TRBD1 (5 bases). The CDR3 DNA reads as TGTGCCAGCAGGGCCTTGGGGGGATTCAACACTGAAGCTTTCTTT. Protein sequence: CASRALGGFNTEAFF.